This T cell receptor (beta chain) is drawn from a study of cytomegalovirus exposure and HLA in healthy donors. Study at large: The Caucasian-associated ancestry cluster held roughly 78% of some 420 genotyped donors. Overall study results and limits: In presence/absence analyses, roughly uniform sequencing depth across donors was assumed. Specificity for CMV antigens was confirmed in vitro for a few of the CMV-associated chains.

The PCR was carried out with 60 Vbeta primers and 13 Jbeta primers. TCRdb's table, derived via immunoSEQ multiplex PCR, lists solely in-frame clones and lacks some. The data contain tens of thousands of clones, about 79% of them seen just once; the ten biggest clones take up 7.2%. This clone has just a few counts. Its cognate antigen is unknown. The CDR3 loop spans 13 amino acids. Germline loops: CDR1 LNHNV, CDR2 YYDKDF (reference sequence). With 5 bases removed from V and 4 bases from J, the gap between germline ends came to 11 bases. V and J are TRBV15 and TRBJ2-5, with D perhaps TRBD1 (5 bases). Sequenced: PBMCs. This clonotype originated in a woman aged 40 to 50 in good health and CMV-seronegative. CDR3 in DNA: TGTGCCACCAGCCGCGGACAAGGAGAGACCCAGTACTTC. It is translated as CATSRGQGETQYF.